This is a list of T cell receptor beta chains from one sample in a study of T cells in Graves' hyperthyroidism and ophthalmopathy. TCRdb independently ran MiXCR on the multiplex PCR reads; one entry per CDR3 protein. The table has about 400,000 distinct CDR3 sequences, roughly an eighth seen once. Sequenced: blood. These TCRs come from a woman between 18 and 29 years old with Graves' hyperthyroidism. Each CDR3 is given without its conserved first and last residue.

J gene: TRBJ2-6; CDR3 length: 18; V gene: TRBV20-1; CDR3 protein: SAREPPPGSNISGANVLT
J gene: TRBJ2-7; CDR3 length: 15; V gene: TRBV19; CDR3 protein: ASSLKSPFGGVTEQY
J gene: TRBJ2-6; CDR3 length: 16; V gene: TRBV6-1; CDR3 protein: ASSFRQGIVSGANVLT
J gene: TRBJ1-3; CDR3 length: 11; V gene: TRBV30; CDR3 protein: AWSGGPGNTIY
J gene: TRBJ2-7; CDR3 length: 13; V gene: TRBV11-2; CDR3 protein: ASSLDRGNSYEQY
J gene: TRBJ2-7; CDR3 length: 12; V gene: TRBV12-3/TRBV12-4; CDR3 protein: ASSFSSGGGEQY
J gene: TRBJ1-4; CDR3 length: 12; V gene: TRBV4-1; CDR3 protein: ASARTAYYEKLF
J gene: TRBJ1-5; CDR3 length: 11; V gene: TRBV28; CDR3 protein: ASSYRVRQPQH
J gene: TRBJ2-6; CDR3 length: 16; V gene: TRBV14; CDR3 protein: ASSQDLPGTGAKRVLT
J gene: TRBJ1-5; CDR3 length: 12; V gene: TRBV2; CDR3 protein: ASSITNSNQPQH
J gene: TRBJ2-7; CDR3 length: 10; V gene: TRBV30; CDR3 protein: AWRLDGYEQY
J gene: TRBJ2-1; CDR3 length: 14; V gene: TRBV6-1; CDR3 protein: ASRRWGLARLNEQF
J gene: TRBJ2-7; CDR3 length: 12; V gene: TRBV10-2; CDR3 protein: ASRAKWFKGEQY
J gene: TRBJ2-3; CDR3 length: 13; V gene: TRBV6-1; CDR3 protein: ASSEVGADTDTQY
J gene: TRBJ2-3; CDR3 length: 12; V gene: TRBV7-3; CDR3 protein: ASSSLGRADTQY
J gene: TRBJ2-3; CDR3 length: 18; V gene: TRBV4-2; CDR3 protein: ASSQEGLAGGITSTDTQY
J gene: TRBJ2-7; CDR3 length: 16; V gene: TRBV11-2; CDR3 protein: ASSLEPSSGRAQYEQY
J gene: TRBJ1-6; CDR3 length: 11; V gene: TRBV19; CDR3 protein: ASSTPGNSPLH
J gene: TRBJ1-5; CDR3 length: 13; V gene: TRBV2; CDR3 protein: ASSADSYSNQPQH
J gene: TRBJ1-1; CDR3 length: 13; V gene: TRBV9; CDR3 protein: ASSVPAGAGTEAF
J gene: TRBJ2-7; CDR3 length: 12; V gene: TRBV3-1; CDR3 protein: ASSRGTSQYEQY
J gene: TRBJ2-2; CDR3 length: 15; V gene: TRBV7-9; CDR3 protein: ASSFAPLAGDTGELF
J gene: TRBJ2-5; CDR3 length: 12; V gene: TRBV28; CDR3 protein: ASSLTRQERTQY
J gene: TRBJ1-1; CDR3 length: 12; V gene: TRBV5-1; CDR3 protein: ASSLRTQNTEAF
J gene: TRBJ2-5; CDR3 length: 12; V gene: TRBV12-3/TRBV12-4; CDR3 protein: ASSRRTGVETQY
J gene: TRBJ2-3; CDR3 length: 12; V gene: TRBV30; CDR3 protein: AWGTGERPDTQY
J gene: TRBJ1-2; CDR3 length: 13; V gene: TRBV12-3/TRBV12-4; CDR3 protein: ASRPPISGWHGYT
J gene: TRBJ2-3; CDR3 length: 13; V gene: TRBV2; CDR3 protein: ASSEKQYSTDTQY
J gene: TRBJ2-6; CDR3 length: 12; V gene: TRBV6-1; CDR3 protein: ASSPEGGANVLT
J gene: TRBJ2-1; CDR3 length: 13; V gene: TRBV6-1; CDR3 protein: ASSQDRAPYNEQF
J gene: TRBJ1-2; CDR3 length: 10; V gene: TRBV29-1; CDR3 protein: SVEEGRYGYT
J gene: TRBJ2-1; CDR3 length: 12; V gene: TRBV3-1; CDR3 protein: ASSPLLAYNEQF
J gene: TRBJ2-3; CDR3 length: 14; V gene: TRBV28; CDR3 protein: ASSTRTGGRTDTQY
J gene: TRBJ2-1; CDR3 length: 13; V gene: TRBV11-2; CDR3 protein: ASSSGTGMGNEQF
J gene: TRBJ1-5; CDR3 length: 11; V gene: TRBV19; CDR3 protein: ASSGQRNQPQH
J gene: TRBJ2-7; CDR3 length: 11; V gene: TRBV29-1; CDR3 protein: SVRRQATYEQY
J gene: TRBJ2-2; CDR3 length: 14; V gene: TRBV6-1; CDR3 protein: ASTAASGGDTGELF
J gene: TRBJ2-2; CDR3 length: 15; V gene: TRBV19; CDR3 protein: ASSMGQGISNTGELF
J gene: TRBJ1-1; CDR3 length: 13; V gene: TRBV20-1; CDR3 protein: SARRGGQMNTEAF
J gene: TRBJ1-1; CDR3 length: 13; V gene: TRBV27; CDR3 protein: ASSRRQGAVSEAF
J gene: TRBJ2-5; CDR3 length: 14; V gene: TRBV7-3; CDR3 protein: TSSLMSGRPRETQY
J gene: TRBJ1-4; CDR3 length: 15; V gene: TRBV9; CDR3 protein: ASSAVDRPFGNEKLF
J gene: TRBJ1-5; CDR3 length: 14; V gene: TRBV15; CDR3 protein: ATSRDLFGGNQPQH
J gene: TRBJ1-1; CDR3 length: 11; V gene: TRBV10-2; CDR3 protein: ASRRGSNTEAF
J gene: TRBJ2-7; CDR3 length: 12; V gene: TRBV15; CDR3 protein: ATSRDHGSYEQY
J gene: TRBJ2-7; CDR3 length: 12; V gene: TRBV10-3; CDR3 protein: AISESRESYEQY
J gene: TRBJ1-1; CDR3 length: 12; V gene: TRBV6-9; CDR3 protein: ASSWTVMNTEAF
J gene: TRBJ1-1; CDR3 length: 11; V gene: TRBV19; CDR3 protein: ASTDRVNTEAF
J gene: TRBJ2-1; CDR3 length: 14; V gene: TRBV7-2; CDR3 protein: ASSLFSGNSYNEQF
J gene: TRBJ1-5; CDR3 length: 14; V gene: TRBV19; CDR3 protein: ASSIASDRRNQPQH
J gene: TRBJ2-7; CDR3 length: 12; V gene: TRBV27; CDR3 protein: ASSPTRLAGEQY
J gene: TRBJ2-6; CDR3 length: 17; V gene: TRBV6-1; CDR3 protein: ASSAWGGQRYSGANVLT
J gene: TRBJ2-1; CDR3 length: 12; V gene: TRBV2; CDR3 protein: AGETGGGYNEQF
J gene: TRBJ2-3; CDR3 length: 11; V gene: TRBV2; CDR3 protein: ASSEVPTDTQY